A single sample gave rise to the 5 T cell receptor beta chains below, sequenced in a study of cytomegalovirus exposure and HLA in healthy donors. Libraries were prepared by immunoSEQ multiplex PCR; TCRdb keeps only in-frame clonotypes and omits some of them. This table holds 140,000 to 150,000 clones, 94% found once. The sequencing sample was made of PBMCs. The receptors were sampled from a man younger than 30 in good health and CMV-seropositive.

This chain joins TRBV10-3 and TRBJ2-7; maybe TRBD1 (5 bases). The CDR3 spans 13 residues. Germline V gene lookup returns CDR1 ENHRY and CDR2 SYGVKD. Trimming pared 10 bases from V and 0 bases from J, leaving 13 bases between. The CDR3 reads CATKDNTSYEQYF. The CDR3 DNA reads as TGTGCCACAAAGGACAATACCTCCTACGAGCAGTACTTC.

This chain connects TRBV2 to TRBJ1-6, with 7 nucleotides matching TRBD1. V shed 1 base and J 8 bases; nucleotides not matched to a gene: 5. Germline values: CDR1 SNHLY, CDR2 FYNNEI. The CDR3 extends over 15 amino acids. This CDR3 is CASSEVAGGYSPLHF. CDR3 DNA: TGTGCCAGCAGTGAAGTCGCAGGGGGGTATTCACCCCTCCACTTT. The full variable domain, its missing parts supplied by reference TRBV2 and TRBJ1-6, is EPEVTQTPSHQVTQMGQEVILRCVPISNHLYFYWYRQILGQKVEFLVSFYNNEISEKSEIFDDQFSVERPDGSNFTLKIRSTKLEDSAMYFCASSEVAGGYSPLHFGNGTRLTVT.

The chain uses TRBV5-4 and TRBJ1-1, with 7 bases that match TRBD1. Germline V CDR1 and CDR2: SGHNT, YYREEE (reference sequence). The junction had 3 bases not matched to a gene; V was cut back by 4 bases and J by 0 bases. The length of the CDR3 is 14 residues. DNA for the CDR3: TGTGCCAGCAGCGCGGGACAGCTGAACACTGAAGCTTTCTTT. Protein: CASSAGQLNTEAFF.

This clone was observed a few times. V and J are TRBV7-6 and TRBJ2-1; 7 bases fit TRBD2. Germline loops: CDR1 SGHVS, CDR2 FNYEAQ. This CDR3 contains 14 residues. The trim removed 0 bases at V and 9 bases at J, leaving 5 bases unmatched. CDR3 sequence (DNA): TGTGCCAGCAGCTTAGCTAGCGGGTCCAGTGAGCAGTTCTTC. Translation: CASSLASGSSEQFF.

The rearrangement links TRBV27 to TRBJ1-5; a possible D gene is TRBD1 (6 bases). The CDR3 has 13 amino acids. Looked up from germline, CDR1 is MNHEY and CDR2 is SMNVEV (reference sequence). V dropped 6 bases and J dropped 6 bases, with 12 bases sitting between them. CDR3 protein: CASRTGRLQPQHF. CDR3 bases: TGTGCCAGCAGAACAGGGCGCCTTCAGCCCCAGCATTTT.